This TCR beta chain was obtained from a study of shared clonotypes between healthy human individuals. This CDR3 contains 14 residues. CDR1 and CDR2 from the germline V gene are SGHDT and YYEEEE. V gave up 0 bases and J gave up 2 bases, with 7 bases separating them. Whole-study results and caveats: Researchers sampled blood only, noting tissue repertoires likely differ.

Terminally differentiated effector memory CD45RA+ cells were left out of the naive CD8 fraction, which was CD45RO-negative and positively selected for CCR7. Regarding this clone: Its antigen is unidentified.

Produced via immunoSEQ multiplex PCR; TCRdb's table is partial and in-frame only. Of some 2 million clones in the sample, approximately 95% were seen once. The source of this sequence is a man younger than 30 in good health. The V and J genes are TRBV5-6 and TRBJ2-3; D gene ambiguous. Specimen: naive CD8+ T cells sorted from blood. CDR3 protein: CASSLVRATDTQYF. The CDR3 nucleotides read TGTGCCAGCAGCTTGGTACGGGCCACAGATACGCAGTATTTT.